This T cell receptor (beta chain) was recovered during a study of identical twins' blood T cells. V was shortened by 7 bases and J by 6 bases, with 16 bases between the two germline ends. The germline V gene has CDR1 MNHEY and CDR2 SVGEGT. The CDR3 sequence is 14 residues long. Points from the study as a whole: Each donor's most abundant TCRbeta clonotypes shared more CDR3 sequences with her twin than unrelated donors.

Comments on this clonotype: Its antigen is undetermined.

Three pairs of healthy female monozygous twins were the donors. The three twin pairs were reared together, likely meeting the same infections. As processed by the authors: Each donor had about 100,000 to nearly 550,000 clonotypes. Each CDR3 protein gets one entry after TCRdb re-called the 5' RACE reads with MiXCR. The V and J calls and clone size are TCRdb's, not the authors'. In the table there are 300,000 to 450,000 distinct CDR3 sequences, roughly 30% of which are singletons. J is TRBJ1-5 and V is TRBV6-2 or TRBV6-3; tentative D call: TRBD1 (5 bases). The specimen was PBMCs. The receptor was derived from a woman between 18 and 50 years old in good health. In nucleotides, the CDR3 is TGTGCCAGCAATGGGGGATCAAGGACTCAGCCCCAGCATTTT. Protein sequence: CASNGGSRTQPQHF.